These 27 T cell receptor beta chains were sequenced from one sample in a study of radiation and T cells in renal cell carcinoma. Treatment of the sample: 15 Gy SBRT to primary tumor, nephrectomy 4 weeks later. Assay: immunoSEQ multiplex PCR; the TCRdb copy retains only in-frame clones and omits some. The sample lists 10,000 to 15,000 clones; 33% were seen once. Sequenced here: tumor tissue, sampled from a patient whose treatment included radiotherapy and nephrectomy. The receptor set was obtained from a man in his sixties with renal cell carcinoma.

Only a few counts were recorded for this clone. The CDR3, as DNA: TGCGCCAGCAGCGCTTATGGACGGAACACTGAAGCTTTCTTT. Translating gives CASSAYGRNTEAFF. The chain uses TRBV5-1 and TRBJ1-1; D is uncertain. The CDR3 loop spans 14 amino acids. The ends were cut back, 4 bases at V and 1 base at J, with 11 bases in the middle. Germline V gene lookup returns CDR1 SGHRS and CDR2 YFSETQ.

The J gene is TRBJ2-1, the V gene TRBV30; the match to TRBD2 covers 16 bases. V lost 3 bases to trimming and J lost 8 bases; unmatched junction nucleotides: 4. CDR1 and CDR2 from the germline V gene are GTSNPN and SVGIG (reference sequence). The CDR3 is made up of 15 amino acids. The CDR3: CAWSRGLAGGDEQFF. Written as DNA, the CDR3 is TGTGCCTGGAGCCGGGGACTAGCGGGAGGGGATGAGCAGTTCTTC.

This clone was counted at least ten times. The chain recombines TRBV7-8 with TRBJ1-2, with no clear D. V was cut by 1 base and J by 3 bases, with 12 bases left in between. The CDR3 runs to 15 residues. The germline V gene has CDR1 SGHVS and CDR2 FQNEAQ. The CDR3 protein is CASSLGSLRYYGYTF. CDR3 coding DNA: TGTGCCAGCAGCTTAGGTTCGTTGAGGTACTATGGCTACACCTTC. Full variable domain (missing parts from reference TRBV7-8 and TRBJ1-2): GAGVSQSPRYKVAKRGQDVALRCDPISGHVSLFWYQQALGQGPEFLTYFQNEAQLDKSGLPSDRFFAERPEGSVSTLKIQRTQQEDSAVYLCASSLGSLRYYGYTFGSGTRLTVV.

This clone rates as medium-sized. The genes are TRBV6-1 and TRBJ1-1; a possible D gene is TRBD1 (5 bases). Germline loops: CDR1 MNHNS, CDR2 SASEGT. The CDR3 is 11 amino acids. The V gene lost 7 bases and the J gene lost 8 bases, with 11 bases spanning the gap. CDR3 residues: CASKLDSEAFF. The CDR3 bases are TGTGCCAGCAAACTAGACAGCGAAGCTTTCTTT.

This chain connects TRBV14 to TRBJ2-4, with D maybe TRBD1 (5 bases). Deletions cut 5 bases from V and 8 bases from J, with 10 bases between. Looked up from germline, CDR1 is SGHDN and CDR2 is FVKESK. This CDR3 contains 12 residues. CDR3 residues: CASSDQGHIQYF. The CDR3 DNA sequence: TGTGCCAGCAGCGACCAGGGTCACATTCAGTACTTC.

The rearrangement links TRBV11-2 to TRBJ1-5; unclear D gene. The CDR3 has 14 residues. CDR1 and CDR2 from the germline V gene are SGHAT and FQNNGV. Trimming took off 1 base at V and 9 bases at J, with 13 bases between the two ends. CDR3 in DNA: TGTGCCAGCAGCTTAGGGTCGGGAGTATGGCCCCAGCATTTT. Residues: CASSLGSGVWPQHF.

This clone has just a few counts. The chain uses TRBV28 and TRBJ2-5, with 10 bases aligning to TRBD1. CDR1 is MDHEN, CDR2 SYDVKM, per germline. The CDR3 totals 15 residues. Unmatched junction bases numbered 8, after V lost 5 bases and J lost 5 bases. DNA for the CDR3: TGTGCCAGCAGTCCCCGGGACAGGGGTTGGGAGACCCAGTACTTC. Translating gives CASSPRDRGWETQYF. The variable domain in full, with the rest retrieved from reference TRBV28 and TRBJ2-5, is DVKVTQSSRYLVKRTGEKVFLECVQDMDHENMFWYRQDPGLGLRLIYFSYDVKMKEKGDIPEGYSVSREKKERFSLILESASTNQTSMYLCASSPRDRGWETQYFGPGTRLLVL.

CDR3 coding DNA: TGTGCCAGCAGTGAGCTACTAGCGGGGGGGATAGGGGAGCAGTACTTC. It yields the protein CASSELLAGGIGEQYF. The chain links TRBV25-1 to TRBJ2-7, with 13 bases matching TRBD2. V lost 3 bases and J lost 7; bases outside the gene matches: 9. Germline V gene data show CDR1 as MGHDK and CDR2 as SYGVNS. The CDR3 has 16 amino acids.

The rearrangement joins TRBV23-1 to TRBJ2-3; 12 bases are shared with TRBD2. TRBV23-1 falls under the ORF class, with uncertain function. V lost 0 bases to trimming and J lost 7 bases; unmatched junction nucleotides: 8. The CDR3 has 17 amino acids. This chain's CDR3 is CASSQSPTSGSRYTQYF. The DNA for the CDR3 is TGCGCCAGCAGTCAATCACCGACTAGCGGGAGCCGTTATACGCAGTATTTT.

The J gene is TRBJ2-3, the V gene TRBV29-1; 8 bases are a match to TRBD2. Trimming at V came to 4 bases and at J to 2 bases, leaving 14 bases not matched to a gene. Germline V CDR1 and CDR2: SQVTM, ANQGSEA. The CDR3 extends over 17 amino acids. The CDR3 DNA reads TGCAGCGTTGTGGGGCAAACGGACGGGAGGGCCACAGATACGCAGTATTTT. It yields the protein CSVVGQTDGRATDTQYF.

This chain joins TRBV5-1 and TRBJ2-1; D is possibly TRBD2 (5 bases). The CDR3 extends over 13 amino acids. Trimming cost V 6 bases and J 8 bases, with 15 bases left between them. Germline loops: CDR1 SGHRS, CDR2 YFSETQ. The CDR3 nucleotides are TGCGCCAGCACCGAGGGAGCTCGAGATGAGCAGTTCTTC. Residues: CASTEGARDEQFF.

The J gene is TRBJ2-2, the V gene TRBV29-1; 8 nucleotides agree with TRBD2. Germline assignment: CDR1 SQVTM and CDR2 ANQGSEA. The CDR3 has 14 residues. V was clipped by 4 bases and J by 6 bases; unmatched bases: 7. The CDR3 sequence is CSVVVREAPGELFF. In DNA form, the CDR3 reads TGCAGCGTTGTGGTGCGGGAGGCCCCCGGGGAGCTGTTTTTT.

This sequence joins TRBV6-5 and TRBJ1-4; TRBD1 matches at 8 bases. V dropped 6 bases and J dropped 6; count of bases not matched to a gene: 6. The germline V gene encodes CDR1 MNHEY and CDR2 SVGAGI. The CDR3 extends over 14 amino acids. The CDR3 here is CASRSGGGDEKLFF. The DNA of the CDR3 is TGTGCCAGCAGATCAGGGGGCGGGGATGAAAAACTGTTTTTT.

This clone was seen more than once but under ten times. The chain is built from TRBV11-3 and TRBJ2-1; 7 bases match TRBD1. The germline V gene has CDR1 SGHNT and CDR2 YENEEA. V shed 5 bases, J shed 3 bases, and the junction held 1 base outside the gene matches. The CDR3 is 13 residues long. The CDR3 reads CASSRDSYNEQFF. The CDR3 DNA sequence: TGTGCCAGCAGCCGGGACAGCTACAATGAGCAGTTCTTC.

In its sample, this clone was seen a few times. This chain joins TRBV19 and TRBJ2-1; TRBD2 matches at 10 bases. The germline V gene encodes CDR1 LNHDA and CDR2 SQIVND (reference sequence). The trim removed 7 bases at V and 3 bases at J, leaving 3 bases unmatched. The length of the CDR3 is 14 residues. DNA for the CDR3: TGTGCCAGTAACGAGCGGGGGGGCTACAATGAGCAGTTCTTC. This translates into CASNERGGYNEQFF.

The CDR3 bases are TGTGCCAGCAGCTTTCAGGTCAGCCACTCTGGAAACACCATATATTTT. Translating it yields CASSFQVSHSGNTIYF. The chain recombines TRBV5-4 with TRBJ1-3, with D hard to call. Germline-derived CDR1 and CDR2 are SGHNT and YYREEE (reference sequence). CDR3 length: 16 amino acids. Trimming removed 2 bases at V and 0 bases at J, with 12 bases between.

The genes are TRBV6-5 and TRBJ2-1; TRBD1 is a possible D gene (5 bases). Deletions cut 0 bases from V and 7 bases from J, with 7 bases between. CDR1 and CDR2 from the germline V gene are MNHEY and SVGAGI. This CDR3 is 13 amino acids long. CDR3 in amino acids: CASSYSQGNEQFF. Written as DNA, the CDR3 is TGTGCCAGCAGTTACTCTCAGGGAAATGAGCAGTTCTTC.

The table lists this clone with many counts. The chain links TRBV29-1 to TRBJ1-2, with unresolved D. This CDR3 has 12 amino acids. In germline, CDR1 is SQVTM, CDR2 ANQGSEA. Trimming pared 6 bases from V and 2 bases from J, leaving 10 bases between. The CDR3 here is CSVETVNYGYTF. For the CDR3, the DNA is TGCAGCGTCGAAACTGTGAACTATGGCTACACCTTC.

The V and J genes are TRBV7-2 and TRBJ2-1; TRBD1 is a possible D gene (6 bases). This CDR3 has 13 amino acids. Germline V gene data show CDR1 as SGHTA and CDR2 as FQGNSA. V was shortened by 1 base and J by 6 bases, with 7 bases between the two germline ends. CDR3 in amino acids: CASSLVGGNEQFF. The CDR3 coding sequence is TGTGCCAGCAGCTTAGTAGGGGGCAATGAGCAGTTCTTC.

V gene TRBV6-1 combines with J gene TRBJ2-1; either TRBD1 or TRBD2 may fit D (5 bases each). The germline CDR1 and CDR2 sequences are MNHNS and SASEGT. The CDR3 runs 15 residues. V was pared by 5 bases and J by 9 bases, with 20 bases between. CDR3 DNA: TGTGCCAGCAGTCCCCTGGGGGACGGGCTGGGTGAGCAGTTCTTC. Translated, it gives CASSPLGDGLGEQFF.

The sample holds a few counts of this clone. The V gene is TRBV6-1, the J gene TRBJ1-1; D is undetermined. Germline V gene sequence: CDR1 MNHNS, CDR2 SASEGT. This CDR3 region has 15 residues. V was cut by 6 bases and J by 2 bases, with 16 bases left in between. The CDR3 region is CASRGNINLNTEAFF. In DNA, the CDR3 is TGTGCCAGCAGAGGGAATATCAATCTTAACACTGAAGCTTTCTTT.

This clone has a count of ten or more. The J gene is TRBJ2-3, the V gene TRBV5-1, with D possibly TRBD2 on 5 matching bases. Per the germline V gene, CDR1 is SGHRS and CDR2 is YFSETQ. Between the trimmed V and J ends, which lost 5 bases and 6 bases, there was a span of 10 bases. The CDR3 runs to 12 residues. The CDR3 sequence is CASRMEEDTQYF. CDR3 nucleotides: TGCGCCAGCAGGATGGAGGAGGATACGCAGTATTTT.

This clone was counted at least ten times. The genes are TRBV2 and TRBJ2-3; D ambiguous. V was shortened by 6 bases and J by 3 bases, with 10 bases between the two germline ends. CDR3 size: 13 residues. CDR1 SNHLY and CDR2 FYNNEI come from the germline V gene. This chain's CDR3 is CASRPLRTDTQYF. CDR3 DNA: TGTGCCAGCAGGCCACTCCGGACAGATACGCAGTATTTT.

This clone was seen more than once but under ten times. The chain employs TRBV29-1 and TRBJ2-7; perhaps TRBD1 as D (6 bases). V was shortened by 7 bases and J by 5 bases, with 12 bases between the two germline ends. The CDR3 contains 11 residues. CDR1 is SQVTM, CDR2 ANQGSEA, per germline. The DNA of the CDR3 is TGCAGCGCCCAGGGGTTCGACGAGCAGTACTTC. It specifies CSAQGFDEQYF.

This clone occurred a few times. The chain is built from TRBV2 and TRBJ1-5; D gene ambiguous. The CDR3 extends over 13 amino acids. Germline loops: CDR1 SNHLY, CDR2 FYNNEI. Deletions cut 3 bases from V and 7 bases from J, with 10 bases between. In DNA, the CDR3 is TGTGCCAGCAGTGAGGGCCTCAACCAGCCCCAGCATTTT. Amino acids: CASSEGLNQPQHF.

The gene calls are TRBV11-3 and TRBJ2-1; 16 nucleotides line up with TRBD2. The V and J ends lost 3 bases and 7 bases, in that order; junction bases with no gene match: 3. There are 16 residues in the CDR3. Germline V gene lookup returns CDR1 SGHNT and CDR2 YENEEA. As DNA, the CDR3 is TGTGCCAGCAGCTTGGGACTAGCGGGAGGGCGAAATGAGCAGTTCTTC. This translates into CASSLGLAGGRNEQFF.

This clone was seen a handful of times. The rearrangement joins TRBV29-1 to TRBJ1-1, with D hard to call. The germline V and J ends were trimmed by 6 bases and 0 bases, with 5 bases remaining between them. This CDR3 spans 11 amino acids. Germline-derived CDR1 and CDR2 are SQVTM and ANQGSEA. CDR3 amino acids: CSVWLNTEAFF. CDR3 bases: TGCAGCGTGTGGCTGAACACTGAAGCTTTCTTT.